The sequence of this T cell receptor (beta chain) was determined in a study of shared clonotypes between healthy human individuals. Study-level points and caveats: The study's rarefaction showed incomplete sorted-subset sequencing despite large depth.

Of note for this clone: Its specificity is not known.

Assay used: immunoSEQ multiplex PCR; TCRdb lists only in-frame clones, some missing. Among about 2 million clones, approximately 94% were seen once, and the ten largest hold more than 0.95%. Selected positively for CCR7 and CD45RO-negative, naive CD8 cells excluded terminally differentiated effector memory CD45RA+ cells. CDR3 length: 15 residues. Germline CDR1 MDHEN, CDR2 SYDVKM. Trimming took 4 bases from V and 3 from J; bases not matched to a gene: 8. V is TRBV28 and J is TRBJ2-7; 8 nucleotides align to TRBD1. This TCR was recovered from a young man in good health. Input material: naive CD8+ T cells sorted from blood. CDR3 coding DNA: TGTGCCAGCAGTTCCACCCGGACAGGGAACTACGAGCAGTACTTC. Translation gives CASSSTRTGNYEQYF.